The clone carrying this T cell receptor (beta chain) has at least ten counts. Its target is unknown. The ends were cut back, 8 bases at V and 5 bases at J, with 7 bases in the middle. This CDR3 is built from 10 residues. Germline V gene data show CDR1 as SNHLY and CDR2 as FYNNEI. TCRdb ran MiXCR on the multiplex PCR reads and lists one entry per CDR3 protein. The table includes roughly 260,000 distinct CDR3 sequences, around 30% detected once. The lymph nodes were axillary draining lymph nodes from breast cancer patients. The entry originates in a study of breast tumors, draining lymph nodes, adjacent tissues. Findings of the study overall: Data fit most tumor T cells coming from lymph node, expanding in tumor. Luminal-like breast cancer showed significantly higher tumor–nontumor repertoire similarity than basal-like.

This chain uses TRBV2 with TRBJ2-7; a weak D match, TRBD2 (6 bases). The sequencing input was axillary lymph node tissue. The source of this sequence is a female donor with breast cancer. Some clones in this sample may be carry-over from other donors' samples. CDR3 nucleotide sequence: TGTGCCAGCGGGGGGAACGAGCAGTACTTC. Residues: CASGGNEQYF.